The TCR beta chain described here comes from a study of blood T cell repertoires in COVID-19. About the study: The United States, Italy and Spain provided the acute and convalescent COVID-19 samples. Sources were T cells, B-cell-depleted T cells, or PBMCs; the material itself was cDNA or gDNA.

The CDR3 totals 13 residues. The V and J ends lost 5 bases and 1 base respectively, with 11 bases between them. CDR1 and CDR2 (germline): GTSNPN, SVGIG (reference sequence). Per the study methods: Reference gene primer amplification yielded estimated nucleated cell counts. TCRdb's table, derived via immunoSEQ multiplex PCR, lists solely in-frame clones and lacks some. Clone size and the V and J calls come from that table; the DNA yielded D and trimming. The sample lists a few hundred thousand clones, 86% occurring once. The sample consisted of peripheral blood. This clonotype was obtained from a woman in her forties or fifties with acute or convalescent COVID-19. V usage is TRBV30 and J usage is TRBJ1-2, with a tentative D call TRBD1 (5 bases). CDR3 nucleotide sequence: TGTGCCTGGTCCCGACAGCTTAACTATGGCTACACCTTC. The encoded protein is CAWSRQLNYGYTF.